This T cell receptor beta chain was found in a study of T cell repertoires in cytomegalovirus infection. The CDR3 contains 16 residues. The germline V gene has CDR1 MNHNY and CDR2 SVGAGI (reference sequence). Trimming cost V 5 bases and J 0 bases, with 15 bases left between them. A single record per CDR3 protein comes from TCRdb applying MiXCR to the reads. In the table there are roughly 720,000 distinct CDR3 sequences, under 40% of which are singletons. This sequence was found in a human donor in good health (CMV status not recorded). Some clones in this sample may be carry-over from other donors' samples. The sequencing sample was made of PBMCs. V and J are TRBV6-6 and TRBJ2-3; D is uncertain. CDR3 DNA sequence: TGTGCCAGCAGTGAATCGGGTAGGCGTAGCACAGATACGCAGTATTTT. Protein sequence: CASSESGRRSTDTQYF.